This TCR beta chain is drawn from a study of cytomegalovirus exposure and HLA in healthy donors. General study results and limits: The authors confirmed in vitro that a few CMV-associated chains were specific for CMV antigens.

This CDR3 has 14 residues. V lost 0 bases to trimming and J lost 5 bases, with 11 bases between them. Germline-derived CDR1 and CDR2 are SGHDT and YYEEEE. A word on this clone: What it recognizes is unknown.

Primers included in the PCR were 60 Vbeta and 13 Jbeta primers. Libraries were prepared by immunoSEQ multiplex PCR; TCRdb keeps only in-frame clonotypes and omits some of them. This sample has under 150,000 clones, with just over 75% found just once. This TCR was sampled from a woman aged 45-65 years in good health and CMV-seronegative. The material sequenced was PBMCs. The rearrangement joins TRBV5-6 to TRBJ1-1; no reliable D call. The CDR3 DNA follows: TGTGCCAGCAGCTTGGCGGTAGGAGGGACTGAAGCTTTCTTT. Amino acid sequence: CASSLAVGGTEAFF.